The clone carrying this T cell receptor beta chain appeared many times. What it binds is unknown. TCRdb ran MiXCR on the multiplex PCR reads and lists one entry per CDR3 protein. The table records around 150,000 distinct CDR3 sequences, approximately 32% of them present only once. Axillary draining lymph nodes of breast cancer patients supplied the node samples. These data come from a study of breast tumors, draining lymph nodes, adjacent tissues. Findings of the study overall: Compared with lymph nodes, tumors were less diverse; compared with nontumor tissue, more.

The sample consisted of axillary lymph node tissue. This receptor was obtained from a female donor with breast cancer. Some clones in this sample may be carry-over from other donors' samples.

As DNA, the CDR3 is TGTGCCAGCAGACCGCTCGGGGGACAGGGTTATTCACCCCTCCACTTT. Encoded protein: CASRPLGGQGYSPLHF. The rearrangement uses TRBV6-6 and TRBJ1-6, with TRBD1 matching 9 bases. Germline V lookup: CDR1 MNHNY, CDR2 SVGAGI (reference sequence). The CDR3 consists of 16 residues. V lost 6 bases to trimming and J lost 8 bases; unmatched junction nucleotides: 11.